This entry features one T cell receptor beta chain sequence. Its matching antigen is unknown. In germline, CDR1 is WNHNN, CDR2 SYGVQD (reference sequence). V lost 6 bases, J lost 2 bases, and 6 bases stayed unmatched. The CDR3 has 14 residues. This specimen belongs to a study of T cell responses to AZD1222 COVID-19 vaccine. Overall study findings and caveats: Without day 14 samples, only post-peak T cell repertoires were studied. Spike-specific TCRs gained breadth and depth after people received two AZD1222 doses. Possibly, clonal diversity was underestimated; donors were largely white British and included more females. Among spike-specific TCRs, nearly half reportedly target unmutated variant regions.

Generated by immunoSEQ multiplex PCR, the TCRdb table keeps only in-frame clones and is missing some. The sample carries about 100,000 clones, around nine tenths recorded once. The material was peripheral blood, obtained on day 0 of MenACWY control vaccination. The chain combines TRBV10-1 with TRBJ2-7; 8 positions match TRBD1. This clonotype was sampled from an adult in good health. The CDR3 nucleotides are TGCGCCAGCAGCCGCGGACAGGGCCCCTACGAGCAGTACTTC. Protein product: CASSRGQGPYEQYF.